The 28 T cell receptor beta chains listed next were all sequenced from one sample in a study of T cells after posttransplantation cyclophosphamide. The data were produced by immunoSEQ multiplex PCR, yet TCRdb's version contains in-frame clones alone and is incomplete. This sample comprises 44,000 or so clones, none seen once only. The sequenced sample consisted of PBMCs. Receptor source: a man aged 35-49 years in good health, CMV-negative, and a related stem cell transplant donor.

Many counts were recorded for this clone. The chain uses TRBV27 and TRBJ2-7; D might be TRBD2 (7 bases). CDR1 MNHEY and CDR2 SMNVEV come from the germline V gene (reference sequence). CDR3 length: 13 amino acids. Trimming pared 3 bases from V and 4 bases from J, leaving 10 bases between. The CDR3 protein is CASSFAGAYEQYF. CDR3 DNA: TGTGCCAGCAGTTTCGCGGGGGCTTACGAGCAGTACTTC.

This clone was observed at least ten times. The genes are TRBV7-9 and TRBJ2-4; D is perhaps TRBD1 (5 bases). This CDR3 is built from 14 residues. V lost 1 base to trimming and J lost 10 bases, with 14 bases between them. Germline V gene sequence: CDR1 SEHNR, CDR2 FQNEAQ (reference sequence). CDR3 in amino acids: CASSLGAPSGIQYF. The CDR3 bases are TGTGCCAGCAGCTTAGGGGCACCCTCAGGGATTCAGTACTTC.

Ten or more counts support this clone. This chain uses TRBV5-4 with TRBJ2-3; a possible D gene is TRBD2 (5 bases). The length of the CDR3 is 18 residues. V shed 0 bases and J shed 4 bases, with 21 bases lying between them. Germline CDR1 reads SGHNT; CDR2 reads YYREEE (reference sequence). CDR3 loop: CASSLATGLQDQADTQYF. CDR3 DNA sequence: TGTGCCAGCAGCTTGGCTACCGGACTCCAGGACCAGGCAGATACGCAGTATTTT.

This clone was found many times. The chain recombines TRBV4-2 with TRBJ2-1; tentative D call: TRBD2 (6 bases). Germline-derived CDR1 and CDR2 are LGHNA and YNFKEQ. The CDR3 is made up of 15 amino acids. The V gene lost 5 bases and the J gene lost 7 bases, with 18 bases spanning the gap. CDR3 nucleotide sequence: TGTGCCAGCAGCAAATCCCACGAAGGGAGGAATGAGCAGTTCTTC. It translates to CASSKSHEGRNEQFF.

This clone showed up many times. V gene TRBV4-3 combines with J gene TRBJ1-2, with 8 bases matching TRBD1. The CDR3 is 15 amino acids. CDR1 is LGHNA and CDR2 is YSLEER in the germline V gene. The V segment lost 4 bases and the J segment 2 bases; nucleotides outside the gene matches: 6. CDR3 coding DNA: TGCGCCAGCAGCCCAAACAGGGGGGTCAACTATGGCTACACCTTC. Translation gives CASSPNRGVNYGYTF.

This clone was recorded at least ten times. V gene TRBV28 combines with J gene TRBJ1-5, with D perhaps matching TRBD1 (5 bases). The germline V gene encodes CDR1 MDHEN and CDR2 SYDVKM. There are 15 residues in the CDR3. V dropped 2 bases and J dropped 6 bases, with 14 bases sitting between them. The CDR3 DNA reads as TGTGCCAGCAGTTTAGAGGCGACGGGACTTCAGCCCCAGCATTTT. Its translation: CASSLEATGLQPQHF.

There are many counts of this clone. This rearrangement joins TRBV5-4 to TRBJ2-7; 9 bases match TRBD1. Unmatched junction bases numbered 7, after V lost 4 bases and J lost 2 bases. In germline, CDR1 is SGHNT, CDR2 YYREEE (reference sequence). This CDR3 comprises 15 residues. The CDR3 DNA sequence: TGTGCCAGCAGCGTCCCGGGACAGGGCGCCTACGAGCAGTACTTC. It encodes CASSVPGQGAYEQYF.

This clone was counted many times. The chain has TRBV30 and TRBJ2-5, with TRBD2 identical over 8 bases. J lost 3 bases, V lost 3 bases, and 9 bases had no gene match. Germline lookup yields CDR1 GTSNPN and CDR2 SVGIG (reference sequence). This CDR3 is 15 amino acids long. The DNA of the CDR3 is TGTGCCTGGAGCCGAGTCCGGGAGGGGGAAGAGACCCAGTACTTC. Translated, it gives CAWSRVREGEETQYF.

This clone was recorded many times. This rearrangement joins TRBV7-9 to TRBJ1-1, with TRBD1 identical over 8 bases. V shed 1 base and J 3 bases; nucleotides not matched to a gene: 4. The CDR3 length is 15 residues. Germline V lookup: CDR1 SEHNR, CDR2 FQNEAQ (reference sequence). The CDR3 reads CASSLDPGGYTEAFF. DNA for the CDR3: TGTGCCAGCAGCTTAGATCCAGGGGGCTACACTGAAGCTTTCTTT. The whole variable domain, remainder taken from reference TRBV7-9 and TRBJ1-1, is DTGVSQNPRHKITKRGQNVTFRCDPISEHNRLYWYRQTLGQGPEFLTYFQNEAQLEKSRLLSDRFSAERPKGSFSTLEIQRTEQGDSAMYLCASSLDPGGYTEAFFGQGTRLTVV.

This clone was seen ten or more times. The rearrangement links TRBV27 to TRBJ2-7; TRBD1 agrees at 8 bases. Germline values: CDR1 MNHEY, CDR2 SMNVEV (reference sequence). The CDR3 covers 14 residues. V dropped 9 bases and J dropped 3; count of bases not matched to a gene: 10. In DNA, the CDR3 is TGTGCCAGTAGTGTGACAGGGGCGGGCTACGAGCAGTACTTC. It translates to CASSVTGAGYEQYF.

This clone appeared many times. The chain recombines TRBV4-2 with TRBJ2-2, with 7 bases identical to TRBD1. The CDR3 spans 16 residues. Germline CDR1 is LGHNA and CDR2 is YNFKEQ. Unmatched junction bases numbered 6, after V lost 1 base and J lost 4 bases. This chain's CDR3 is CASSQVGTDLTGELFF. CDR3 sequence (DNA): TGTGCCAGCAGCCAAGTCGGGACAGATCTCACCGGGGAGCTGTTTTTT.

This clone was counted between two and nine times. This chain connects TRBV28 to TRBJ2-5; D unclear. The DNA matches TRBJ2-7 better at its end, which makes the J call doubtful. Germline V gives CDR1 MDHEN, CDR2 SYDVKM. This CDR3 region has 14 residues. This CDR3 reads CASRATGSPYEQYF. CDR3 sequence (DNA): TGTGCCAGCAGGGCGACCGGTAGCCCATACGAGCAGTACTTC.

This clone was observed many times. The rearrangement joins TRBV14 to TRBJ1-2; D is perhaps TRBD1 (6 bases). CDR1 SGHDN and CDR2 FVKESK come from the germline V gene. The CDR3 has 15 residues. V was pared by 6 bases and J by 3 bases, with 17 bases between. The CDR3 DNA reads TGTGCCAGCAGACGAGGGGTGGCAGGGGACTATGGCTACACCTTC. Translation: CASRRGVAGDYGYTF. The full variable domain, its missing parts supplied by reference TRBV14 and TRBJ1-2, is EAGVTQFPSHSVIEKGQTVTLRCDPISGHDNLYWYRRVMGKEIKFLLHFVKESKQDESGMPNNRFLAERTGGTYSTLKVQPAELEDSGVYFCASRRGVAGDYGYTFGSGTRLTVV.

This clone was seen ten or more times. The rearrangement uses TRBV7-6 and TRBJ2-1; D is unclear. Germline V gene lookup returns CDR1 SGHVS and CDR2 FNYEAQ. This CDR3 has 11 residues. The V end lost 5 bases, the J end lost 7 bases, and 6 bases lay between the germline ends. CDR3 nucleotides: TGTGCCAGCAGCCAGAGGAATGAGCAGTTCTTC. This translates into CASSQRNEQFF.

This clone was counted at least ten times. The chain employs TRBV5-4 and TRBJ2-7, with a possible D match to TRBD2 (5 bases). The V and J ends lost 0 bases and 6 bases respectively, with 13 bases between them. Germline values: CDR1 SGHNT, CDR2 YYREEE (reference sequence). There are 14 residues in the CDR3. The CDR3 DNA reads TGTGCCAGCAGCTTGGAGCTTGGGAGTGGCGAGCAGTACTTC. This gives the protein CASSLELGSGEQYF.

This clone was recorded at least ten times. CDR3: CASSLRRGSSYNEQFF. For the CDR3, the DNA is TGTGCCAGCAGCTTAAGGCGGGGTTCATCCTACAATGAGCAGTTCTTC. The chain employs TRBV7-2 and TRBJ2-1; TRBD2 is a possible D gene (6 bases). This CDR3 comprises 16 residues. Germline CDR1 SGHTA, CDR2 FQGNSA. V was pared by 2 bases and J by 1 base, with 12 bases between.

This clone was seen many times. The V call is TRBV9, the J call TRBJ1-2; possibly TRBD1 for D (6 bases). CDR1 is SGDLS and CDR2 is YYNGEE in the germline V gene. CDR3 length: 16 residues. Trimming removed 4 bases at V and 0 bases at J, with 16 bases between. The chain's CDR3 is CASSPVGTTANYGYTF. CDR3 in DNA: TGTGCCAGCAGCCCAGTGGGGACAACAGCTAACTATGGCTACACCTTC.

This clone has just a few counts. J is TRBJ2-7 and V is TRBV6-5, with a possible D match to TRBD2 (5 bases). Per germline, CDR1 MNHEY and CDR2 SVGAGI. The length of the CDR3 is 13 residues. Trimming shortened V by 5 bases and J by 4 bases, and 12 bases separated the two germline ends. CDR3 sequence: CASSNGGPYEQYF. The CDR3 DNA sequence: TGTGCCAGCAGTAACGGAGGACCTTACGAGCAGTACTTC.

This clone appeared many times. The chain combines TRBV7-9 with TRBJ1-5; D possibly corresponds to TRBD1 (5 bases). Between the trimmed V and J ends, which lost 4 bases and 1 base, there was a span of 8 bases. The CDR3 is 14 residues long. The germline CDR1 and CDR2 sequences are SEHNR and FQNEAQ (reference sequence). The CDR3 region is CASSSRQSNQPQHF. In DNA form, the CDR3 reads TGTGCCAGCAGCTCCAGACAGAGCAATCAGCCCCAGCATTTT.

This clone was seen many times. V is TRBV5-1 and J is TRBJ2-7, with a tentative D call TRBD1 (5 bases). The CDR3 totals 14 residues. The V gene lost 1 base and the J gene lost 3 bases, with 11 bases spanning the gap. The germline V gene encodes CDR1 SGHRS and CDR2 YFSETQ. The CDR3 reads CASSLMQGNYEQYF. In DNA form, the CDR3 reads TGCGCCAGCAGCTTGATGCAGGGAAACTACGAGCAGTACTTC.

This clone was counted ten times or more. V gene TRBV30 combines with J gene TRBJ1-5; D gene unclear. The CDR3 has 14 residues. Germline V lookup: CDR1 GTSNPN, CDR2 SVGIG (reference sequence). The V gene lost 1 base and the J gene lost 7 bases, with 14 bases spanning the gap. Written as DNA, the CDR3 is TGTGCCTGGAGTGAAGGGAGCTGGGAGCAGCCCCAGCATTTT. Encoded protein: CAWSEGSWEQPQHF.

This clone was seen many times. The V call is TRBV4-3, the J call TRBJ1-2, with D tentatively TRBD1 (6 bases). The germline CDR1 and CDR2 sequences are LGHNA and YSLEER. Between the trimmed V and J ends, which lost 0 bases and 5 bases, there was a span of 10 bases. This CDR3 has 14 residues. The chain's CDR3 is CASSQDRGAYGYTF. DNA of the CDR3: TGCGCCAGCAGCCAAGACAGGGGCGCTTATGGCTACACCTTC.

This clone was counted ten times or more. The rearrangement uses TRBV30 and TRBJ1-1; 9 nucleotides agree with TRBD1. The CDR3 spans 14 residues. Unmatched junction bases numbered 5, after V lost 4 bases and J lost 2 bases. In germline, CDR1 is GTSNPN, CDR2 SVGIG (reference sequence). The CDR3 DNA reads TGTGCCTGGACTTACAGGGGGCCTAACACTGAAGCTTTCTTT. Encoded protein: CAWTYRGPNTEAFF.

This clone was observed a few times. The rearrangement links TRBV27 to TRBJ1-6; maybe TRBD1 (5 bases). The germline gives CDR1 MNHEY, CDR2 SMNVEV (reference sequence). V lost 3 bases, J lost 9 bases, and 12 bases lay in between. This CDR3 spans 14 amino acids. CDR3 in DNA: TGTGCCAGCAGTTTGACAGTCTCGGGTTCACCCCTCCACTTT. The encoded protein is CASSLTVSGSPLHF.

This clone has a count of ten or more. The chain joins TRBV27 to TRBJ1-2; a weak D match, TRBD1 (5 bases). V was pared by 2 bases and J by 8 bases, with 12 bases between. Germline CDR1 is MNHEY and CDR2 is SMNVEV (reference sequence). This CDR3 region has 13 residues. CDR3 nucleotides: TGTGCCAGCAGTTTACGATCAGGGTCAGGCTACACCTTC. It encodes CASSLRSGSGYTF.

A few counts support this clone. This sequence joins TRBV6-1 and TRBJ1-4, with TRBD1 matching over 8 bases. The junction had 8 bases not matched to a gene; V was cut back by 7 bases and J by 7 bases. This CDR3 contains 14 residues. Germline CDR1 is MNHNS and CDR2 is SASEGT. The CDR3 bases are TGTGCCAGCACTTTCCGACAGGGGAGTGAAAAACTGTTTTTT. Residues: CASTFRQGSEKLFF.

There are many counts of this clone. The chain joins TRBV6-6 to TRBJ2-1; D is ambiguous. The CDR3 loop spans 12 amino acids. V lost 0 bases, J lost 9 bases, and 6 bases lay in between. Germline values: CDR1 MNHNY, CDR2 SVGAGI (reference sequence). The CDR3 protein is CASSYSNGEQFF. The DNA for the CDR3 is TGTGCCAGCAGTTACTCGAACGGTGAGCAGTTCTTC.

In its sample, this clone was seen many times. The V and J genes are TRBV30 and TRBJ2-2; the match to TRBD2 covers 8 bases. J was trimmed by 9 bases and V by 3 bases; bases with no gene match: 9. Germline V gives CDR1 GTSNPN, CDR2 SVGIG (reference sequence). The CDR3 sequence is 14 residues long. The CDR3 bases are TGTGCCTGGAGCTTACGGGGGGGCAGAAGGGAGCTGTTTTTT. Encoded protein: CAWSLRGGRRELFF. The complete variable domain, with remaining parts taken from reference TRBV30 and TRBJ2-2, reads SQTIHQWPATLVQPVGSPLSLECTVEGTSNPNLYWYRQAAGRGLQLLFYSVGIGQISSEVPQNLSASRPQDRQFILSSKKLLLSDSGFYLCAWSLRGGRRELFFGEGSRLTVL.